One T cell receptor (beta chain) is described in this entry. Sequencing used immunoSEQ multiplex PCR; TCRdb keeps in-frame clones, though not all of them. The sample contains under 450,000 clones, more than 80% of which appear only once. The CDR3 is made up of 17 amino acids. From germline, CDR1 is SGDLS and CDR2 YYNGEE. With V trimmed by 4 bases and J by 5 bases, 7 bases remained unmatched. This sample stems from a study of control samples from healthy donors and cancer patients. Sample: PBMCs. The V and J genes are TRBV9 and TRBJ2-3; 16 bases align to TRBD2. The clonotype was recovered from a man aged 35 to 55 with head and neck cancer. In DNA, the CDR3 is TGTGCCAGCAGCCCCGGGACTAGCGGGGGGGCCATAGATACGCAGTATTTT. The encoded protein is CASSPGTSGGAIDTQYF.